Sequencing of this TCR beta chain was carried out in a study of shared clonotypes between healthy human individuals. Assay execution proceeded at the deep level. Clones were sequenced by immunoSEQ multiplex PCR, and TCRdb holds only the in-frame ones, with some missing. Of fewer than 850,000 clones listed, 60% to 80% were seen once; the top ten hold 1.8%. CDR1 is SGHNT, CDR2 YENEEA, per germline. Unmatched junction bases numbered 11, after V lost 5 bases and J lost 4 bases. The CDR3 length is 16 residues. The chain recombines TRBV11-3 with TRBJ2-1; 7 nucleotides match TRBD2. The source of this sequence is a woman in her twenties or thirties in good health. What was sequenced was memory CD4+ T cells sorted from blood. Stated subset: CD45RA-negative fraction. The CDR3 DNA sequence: TGTGCCAGCAGCCTTCGGTCCCTGGGGGGGTACAATGAGCAGTTCTTC. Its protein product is CASSLRSLGGYNEQFF.